The clone carrying this T cell receptor (beta chain) came up once. This record belongs to a study of shared clonotypes between healthy human individuals. CDR3 length: 18 amino acids. Germline-derived CDR1 and CDR2 are MNHEY and SMNVEV (reference sequence). Trimming left V 0 bases short and J 8 bases short, with 22 bases between. Clones were read by immunoSEQ multiplex PCR, and TCRdb kept only the in-frame ones, dropping some. The sample has about 980,000 clones; 76% are singletons. Specimen: memory CD4+ T cells sorted from blood. Subset denoted: CD45RA-negative fraction. The chain employs TRBV27 and TRBJ1-4; a possible D gene is TRBD1 (6 bases). The sequence came from a man aged 18 to 35 in good health. CDR3 nucleotides: TGTGCCAGCAGTTTATCTGGGCAGGGGAGGGGGATAATCGAAAAACTGTTTTTT. Translated, it gives CASSLSGQGRGIIEKLFF.